A selection of T cell receptor beta chains follows, all from one sample in a study of blood T cell repertoires in COVID-19. The protocol was immunoSEQ multiplex PCR, while the TCRdb copy is restricted to in-frame clones and leaves out a portion. This repertoire shows fewer than 200,000 clones, around 93% found once; its top ten account for approximately 4.8%. Material for sequencing was peripheral blood. These receptors originate from a man aged 25-40 years with COVID-19, enrolled during active disease. CDR3s include the opening cysteine and the closing phenylalanine or tryptophan. A D gene is named only where the DNA matches it firmly. Rows give clone size only sometimes, using once, few, many, or a class for an expanded clone.

d_call | j_call | v_call | clone_size | cdr3_aa | cdr3_nt
NA | TRBJ2-5 | TRBV28 | NA | CASSSPNPQETQYF | TGTGCCAGCAGTTCACCTAACCCACAAGAGACCCAGTACTTC
TRBD1 | TRBJ1-2 | TRBV10-3 | NA | CAISEARTGRGYTF | TGTGCCATCAGTGAGGCGCGGACAGGACGGGGCTACACCTTC
NA | TRBJ2-7 | TRBV6-6 | NA | CASSYVGAPGEQYF | TGTGCCAGCAGTTACGTGGGGGCCCCCGGCGAGCAGTACTTC
NA | TRBJ1-1 | TRBV5-5 | NA | CASSSPEGGWNTEAFF | TGTGCCAGCAGCTCCCCCGAGGGAGGATGGAACACTGAAGCTTTCTTT
NA | TRBJ2-7 | TRBV19 | NA | CASSTPGITYEQYF | TGTGCCAGTAGTACTCCGGGAATAACCTACGAGCAGTACTTC
NA | TRBJ2-7 | TRBV18 | NA | CASSHPEGLDYEQYF | TGTGCCAGCTCACATCCGGAGGGACTCGACTACGAGCAGTACTTC
TRBD1 | TRBJ2-7 | TRBV28 | many | CASRPGTGVPYEQYF | TGTGCCAGCAGACCTGGGACAGGGGTTCCTTACGAGCAGTACTTC
NA | TRBJ2-7 | TRBV19 | NA | CASSIQGTHYEQYF | TGTGCCAGTAGTATACAGGGTACCCACTACGAGCAGTACTTC
NA | TRBJ1-2 | TRBV7-3 | NA | CASSINRQTGGYTF | TGTGCCAGCAGCATTAACCGACAGACGGGTGGCTACACCTTC
TRBD2 | TRBJ2-1 | TRBV10-3 | NA | CAIRERGEYNEQFF | TGTGCCATCAGGGAGCGGGGGGAGTACAATGAGCAGTTCTTC
TRBD2 | TRBJ2-1 | TRBV5-4 | NA | CASSTLAGVYNEQFF | TGTGCCAGCAGCACACTAGCGGGAGTCTACAATGAGCAGTTCTTC
NA | TRBJ1-1 | TRBV19 | few | CATRGGVSSNTEAFF | TGTGCCACTAGAGGAGGGGTTTCGTCGAACACTGAAGCTTTCTTT
NA | TRBJ1-5 | TRBV27 | NA | CASSSRGNQPQHF | TGTGCCAGCAGTTCCCGGGGCAATCAGCCCCAGCATTTT
NA | TRBJ1-5 | TRBV12-3/TRBV12-4 | NA | CASSPQGNQPQHF | TGTGCCAGCAGCCCCCAGGGAAATCAGCCCCAGCATTTT
NA | TRBJ1-4 | TRBV6-2/TRBV6-3 | NA | CASSYAVTTNEKLFF | TGTGCCAGCAGTTACGCGGTGACAACTAATGAAAAACTGTTTTTT
TRBD1 | TRBJ2-1 | TRBV9 | NA | CASSVGTGGSYNEQFF | TGTGCCAGCAGCGTAGGGACAGGGGGCTCCTACAATGAGCAGTTCTTC
TRBD1 | TRBJ2-7 | TRBV6-2/TRBV6-3 | NA | CASSSRDRASYEQYF | TGTGCCAGCAGTTCCCGGGACAGGGCTTCCTACGAGCAGTACTTC
NA | TRBJ2-7 | TRBV7-8 | once | CASSSPLDTSYEQYF | TGTGCCAGCAGCTCCCCTCTGGACACTTCCTACGAGCAGTACTTC
TRBD2 | TRBJ2-3 | TRBV18 | NA | CASSLLGLAGADTQYF | TGTGCCAGCTCCCTTCTGGGACTAGCGGGAGCTGATACGCAGTATTTT
TRBD1 | TRBJ1-4 | TRBV14 | NA | CASSQKGQVPNEKLFF | TGTGCCAGCAGCCAGAAAGGACAGGTCCCTAATGAAAAACTGTTTTTT
TRBD1 | TRBJ1-2 | TRBV4-1 | few | CASSQENRGGPYGYTF | TGCGCCAGCAGCCAGGAGAACAGGGGGGGACCCTATGGCTACACCTTC
TRBD1 | TRBJ1-4 | TRBV2 | NA | CASSPDRGYYEKLFF | TGTGCCAGCAGCCCAGACAGGGGTTATTATGAAAAACTGTTTTTT
TRBD2 | TRBJ2-3 | TRBV29-1 | NA | CSVLLAGVADTQYF | TGCAGCGTGCTACTAGCGGGAGTGGCAGATACGCAGTATTTT
NA | TRBJ2-5 | TRBV27 | NA | CASSPDSPQETQYF | TGTGCCAGCAGTCCGGACAGCCCTCAAGAGACCCAGTACTTC
NA | TRBJ2-1 | TRBV12-5 | NA | CASAGVVYNEQFF | TGTGCTAGTGCAGGGGTTGTATACAATGAGCAGTTCTTC
NA | TRBJ1-5 | TRBV12-3/TRBV12-4 | NA | CASSLTGNQPQHF | TGTGCCAGCAGCCTGACAGGCAATCAGCCCCAGCATTTT
NA | TRBJ2-7 | TRBV29-1 | NA | CSVERGPYEQYF | TGCAGCGTTGAAAGAGGTCCCTACGAGCAGTACTTC
NA | TRBJ2-1 | TRBV29-1 | NA | CSVVQLNDEQFF | TGCAGCGTTGTCCAACTGAACGATGAGCAGTTCTTC
NA | TRBJ1-6 | TRBV6-6 | NA | CASRTLEGRSSPLHF | TGTGCCAGCAGAACTCTGGAGGGGCGTAGTTCACCCCTCCACTTT
TRBD1 | TRBJ2-1 | TRBV27 | NA | CASSPTTGTGEQFF | TGTGCCAGCAGTCCGACCACCGGGACAGGTGAGCAGTTCTTC
TRBD1 | TRBJ2-3 | TRBV3-1/TRBV3-2 | NA | CASSQPTLGTGSTDTQYF | TGTGCCAGCAGCCAACCCACACTTGGGACAGGAAGCACAGATACGCAGTATTTT
TRBD2 | TRBJ2-2 | TRBV24-1 | NA | CATSGPGLAGGPGTGELFF | TGTGCCACCAGTGGCCCGGGACTAGCGGGGGGGCCAGGCACCGGGGAGCTGTTTTTT
NA | TRBJ2-1 | TRBV27 | NA | CASSPNPDEQFF | TGTGCCAGCAGCCCGAATCCGGATGAGCAGTTCTTC
NA | TRBJ2-7 | TRBV5-1 | NA | CASSLEGRPTYEQYF | TGCGCCAGCAGCTTGGAGGGGAGGCCTACCTACGAGCAGTACTTC
TRBD2 | TRBJ2-7 | TRBV6-5 | NA | CASSTSGRPYEQYF | TGTGCCAGCAGCACTAGCGGGAGACCCTACGAGCAGTACTTC
TRBD2 | TRBJ2-1 | TRBV5-1 | NA | CASSLRGLAGGTDEQFF | TGCGCCAGCAGCTTGCGGGGTCTAGCGGGGGGAACGGATGAGCAGTTCTTC
NA | TRBJ2-7 | TRBV3-1/TRBV3-2 | NA | CASSQDAQRSTKQYF | TGTGCCAGCAGCCAAGATGCCCAGCGCTCTACGAAGCAGTACTTC
NA | TRBJ1-1 | TRBV14 | NA | CASSQQGGGTEAFF | TGTGCCAGCAGCCAACAAGGGGGGGGGACTGAAGCTTTCTTT
NA | TRBJ1-1 | TRBV5-4 | once | CASSLGGTVSTEAFF | TGTGCCAGCAGCCTTGGGGGGACTGTTAGCACTGAAGCTTTCTTT
TRBD1 | TRBJ2-5 | TRBV29-1 | NA | CSVGSGGRETQYF | TGCAGCGTCGGATCAGGGGGAAGGGAGACCCAGTACTTC
TRBD1 | TRBJ2-1 | TRBV29-1 | NA | CSVDPRDRVDNEQFF | TGCAGCGTTGACCCCCGGGACAGGGTCGACAATGAGCAGTTCTTC
NA | TRBJ1-2 | TRBV27 | NA | CASSLRWPGDHGYTF | TGTGCCAGCAGTTTACGGTGGCCGGGTGATCATGGCTACACCTTC
NA | TRBJ1-1 | TRBV7-8 | NA | CASSLGLKNTEAFF | TGTGCCAGCAGCTTAGGACTTAAGAACACTGAAGCTTTCTTT
TRBD2 | TRBJ2-2 | TRBV7-6 | NA | CASSRRRTSTTGELFF | TGTGCCAGCAGCCGACGGAGGACTAGCACAACCGGGGAGCTGTTTTTT
NA | TRBJ2-6 | TRBV23-1 | NA | CASSPAGANVLTF | TGCGCCAGCAGTCCAGCTGGGGCCAACGTCCTGACTTTC
NA | TRBJ1-1 | TRBV21-1 | NA | CASSKELGHWNTEAFF | TGTGCCAGCAGCAAAGAGCTGGGACACTGGAACACTGAAGCTTTCTTT
NA | TRBJ1-2 | TRBV12-5 | NA | CASGRGPNYGYTF | TGTGCTAGTGGTCGAGGGCCTAACTATGGCTACACCTTC
TRBD1 | TRBJ1-6 | TRBV9 | NA | CASKTGGNSPLHF | TGTGCCAGCAAAACAGGGGGTAATTCACCCCTCCACTTT
NA | TRBJ1-6 | TRBV7-3 | NA | CASSFNTGDHSPLHF | TGTGCCAGCAGCTTCAACACAGGAGACCATTCACCCCTCCACTTT
TRBD1 | TRBJ2-1 | TRBV29-1 | NA | CSVTGVSPYNEQFF | TGCAGCGTGACAGGGGTTAGCCCCTACAATGAGCAGTTCTTC
TRBD2 | TRBJ2-7 | TRBV2 | NA | CASWNAGGTGEQYF | TGTGCCAGCTGGAACGCGGGAGGGACGGGAGAGCAGTACTTC
TRBD1 | TRBJ1-4 | TRBV15 | once | CATSRDRGRGEKLFF | TGTGCCACCAGCAGAGATAGGGGGCGCGGTGAAAAACTGTTTTTT
NA | TRBJ1-2 | TRBV7-9 | NA | CASSLIASGYTF | TGTGCCAGCAGCTTGATAGCGTCTGGCTACACCTTC
TRBD1 | TRBJ1-5 | TRBV19 | NA | CASSTGGQGSWQPQHF | TGTGCCAGTAGCACTGGGGGACAGGGATCGTGGCAGCCCCAGCATTTT
TRBD1 | TRBJ1-2 | TRBV7-9 | NA | CASSLGQGFHGYTF | TGTGCCAGCAGCTTAGGACAGGGGTTTCACGGCTACACCTTC
NA | TRBJ2-5 | TRBV7-9 | NA | CASSSPLDSQETQYF | TGTGCCAGCAGCTCCCCACTGGACAGCCAAGAGACCCAGTACTTC
NA | TRBJ1-3 | TRBV18 | NA | CASSPPGRERGNTIYF | TGTGCCAGCTCACCACCGGGCCGCGAAAGGGGAAACACCATATATTTT